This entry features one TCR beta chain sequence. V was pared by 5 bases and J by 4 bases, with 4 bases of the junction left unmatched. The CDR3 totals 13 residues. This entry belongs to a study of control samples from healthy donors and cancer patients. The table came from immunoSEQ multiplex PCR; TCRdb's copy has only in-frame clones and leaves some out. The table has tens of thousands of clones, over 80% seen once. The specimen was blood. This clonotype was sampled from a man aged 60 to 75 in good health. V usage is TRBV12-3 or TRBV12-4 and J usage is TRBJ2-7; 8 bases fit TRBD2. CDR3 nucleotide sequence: TGTGCCAGCAGTAGCGGGAGCGGGTACGAGCAGTACTTC. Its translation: CASSSGSGYEQYF.